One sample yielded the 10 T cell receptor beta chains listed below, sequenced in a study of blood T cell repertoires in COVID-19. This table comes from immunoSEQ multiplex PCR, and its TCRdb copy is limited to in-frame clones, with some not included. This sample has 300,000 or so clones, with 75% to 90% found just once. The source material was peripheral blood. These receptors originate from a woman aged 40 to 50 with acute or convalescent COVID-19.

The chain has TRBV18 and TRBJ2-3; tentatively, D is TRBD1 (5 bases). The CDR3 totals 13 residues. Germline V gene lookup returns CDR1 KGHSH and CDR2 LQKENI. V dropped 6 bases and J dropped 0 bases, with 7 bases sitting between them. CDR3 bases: TGTGCCAGCTCTCAGGGTAGCACAGATACGCAGTATTTT. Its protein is CASSQGSTDTQYF.

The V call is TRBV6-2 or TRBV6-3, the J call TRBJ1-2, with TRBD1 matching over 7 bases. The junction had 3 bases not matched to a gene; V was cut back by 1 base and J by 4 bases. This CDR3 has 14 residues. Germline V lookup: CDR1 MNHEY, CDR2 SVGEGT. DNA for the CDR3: TGTGCCAGCAGTTACTTGGGACAGTCCTATGGCTACACCTTC. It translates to CASSYLGQSYGYTF.

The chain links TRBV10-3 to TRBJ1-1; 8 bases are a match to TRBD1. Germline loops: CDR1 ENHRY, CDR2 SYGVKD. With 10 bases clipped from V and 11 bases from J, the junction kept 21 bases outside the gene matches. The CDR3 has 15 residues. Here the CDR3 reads CASSPATDRALGAFF. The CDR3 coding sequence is TGTGCCAGCAGCCCCGCAACGGACAGGGCCCTGGGGGCTTTCTTT.

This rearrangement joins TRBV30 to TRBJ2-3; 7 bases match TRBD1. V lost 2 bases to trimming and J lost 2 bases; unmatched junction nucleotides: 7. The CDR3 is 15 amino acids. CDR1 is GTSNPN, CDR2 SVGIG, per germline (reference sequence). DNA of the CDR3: TGTGCCTGGAGTAGTCAACAGGGGAACACAGATACGCAGTATTTT. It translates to CAWSSQQGNTDTQYF.

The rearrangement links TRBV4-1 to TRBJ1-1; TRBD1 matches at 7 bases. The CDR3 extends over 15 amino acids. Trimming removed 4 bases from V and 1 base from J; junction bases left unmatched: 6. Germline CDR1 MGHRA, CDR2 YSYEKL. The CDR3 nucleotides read TGCGCCAGCAGCCTCACACAGGGGAAGAACACTGAAGCTTTCTTT. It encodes CASSLTQGKNTEAFF.

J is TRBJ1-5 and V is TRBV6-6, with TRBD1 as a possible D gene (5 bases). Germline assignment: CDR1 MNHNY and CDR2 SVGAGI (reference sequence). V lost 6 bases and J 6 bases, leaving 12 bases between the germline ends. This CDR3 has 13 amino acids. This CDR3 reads CASSKQVGQPQHF. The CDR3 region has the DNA TGTGCCAGCAGCAAACAGGTCGGTCAGCCCCAGCATTTT.

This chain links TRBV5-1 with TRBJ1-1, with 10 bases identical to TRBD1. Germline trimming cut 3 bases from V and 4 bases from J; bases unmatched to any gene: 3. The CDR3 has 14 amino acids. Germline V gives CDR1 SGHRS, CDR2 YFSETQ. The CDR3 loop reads CASSWGQGSTEAFF. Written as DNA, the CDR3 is TGCGCCAGCAGCTGGGGACAGGGGAGCACTGAAGCTTTCTTT.

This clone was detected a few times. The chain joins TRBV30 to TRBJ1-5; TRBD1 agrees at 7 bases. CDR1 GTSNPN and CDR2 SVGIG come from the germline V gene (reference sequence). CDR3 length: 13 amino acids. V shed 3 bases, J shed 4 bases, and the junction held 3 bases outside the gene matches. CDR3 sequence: CAWSTQGNQPQHF. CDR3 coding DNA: TGTGCCTGGAGCACACAGGGGAATCAGCCCCAGCATTTT.

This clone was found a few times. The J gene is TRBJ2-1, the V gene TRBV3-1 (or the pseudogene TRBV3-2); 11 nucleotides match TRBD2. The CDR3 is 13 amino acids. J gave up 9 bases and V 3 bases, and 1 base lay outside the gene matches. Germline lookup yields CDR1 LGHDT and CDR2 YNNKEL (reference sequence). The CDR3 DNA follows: TGTGCCAGCAGCCAGGGACTAGCGGCTGAGCAGTTCTTC. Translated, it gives CASSQGLAAEQFF.

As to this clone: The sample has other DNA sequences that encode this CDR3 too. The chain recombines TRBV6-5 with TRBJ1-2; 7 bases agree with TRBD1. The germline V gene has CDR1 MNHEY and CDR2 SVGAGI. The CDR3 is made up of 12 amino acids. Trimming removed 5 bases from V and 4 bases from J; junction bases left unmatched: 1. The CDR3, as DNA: TGTGCCAGCAGTAGGACAGGCTATGGCTACACCTTC. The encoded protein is CASSRTGYGYTF.